This T cell receptor beta chain emerged from a study of shared clonotypes between healthy human individuals. CDR3 length equals 14 residues. J lost 2 bases, V lost 5 bases, and 4 bases had no gene match. Per the germline V gene, CDR1 is LNHDA and CDR2 is SQIVND (reference sequence). Clones were sequenced by immunoSEQ multiplex PCR, and TCRdb holds only the in-frame ones, with some missing. The data contain around 700,000 clones, around 73% of them singletons. Sequencing was performed on memory CD4+ T cells sorted from blood. Subset meaning: CD45RA-negative fraction. The source is a woman in her 30s in good health. This chain uses TRBV19 with TRBJ2-5, with 8 bases fitting TRBD1. The CDR3 DNA follows: TGTGCCAGTAGTCTGGGACAGGAGCAAGAGACCCAGTACTTC. Its protein product is CASSLGQEQETQYF.